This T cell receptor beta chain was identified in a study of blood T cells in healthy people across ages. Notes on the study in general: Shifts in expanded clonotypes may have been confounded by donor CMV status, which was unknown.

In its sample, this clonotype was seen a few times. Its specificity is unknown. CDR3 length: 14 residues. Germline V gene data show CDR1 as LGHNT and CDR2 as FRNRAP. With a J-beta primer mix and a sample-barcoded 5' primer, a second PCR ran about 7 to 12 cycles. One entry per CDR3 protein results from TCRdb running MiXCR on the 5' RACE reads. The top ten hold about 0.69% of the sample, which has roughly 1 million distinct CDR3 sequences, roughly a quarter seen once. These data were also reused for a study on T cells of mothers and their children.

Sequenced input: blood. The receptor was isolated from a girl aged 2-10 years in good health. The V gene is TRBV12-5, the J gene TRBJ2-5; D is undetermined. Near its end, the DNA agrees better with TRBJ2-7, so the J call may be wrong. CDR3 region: CASGSPVGSYEQYF. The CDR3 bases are TGTGCTAGTGGTTCCCCAGTGGGCTCCTACGAGCAGTACTTC.